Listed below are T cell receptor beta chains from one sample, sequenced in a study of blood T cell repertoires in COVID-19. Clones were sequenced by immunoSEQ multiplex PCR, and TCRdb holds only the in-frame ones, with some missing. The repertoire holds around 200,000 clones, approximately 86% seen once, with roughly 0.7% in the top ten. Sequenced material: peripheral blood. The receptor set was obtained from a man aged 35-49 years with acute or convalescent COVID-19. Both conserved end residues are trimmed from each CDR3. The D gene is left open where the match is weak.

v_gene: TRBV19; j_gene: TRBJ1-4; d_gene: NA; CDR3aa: ASSPRGGREKLF
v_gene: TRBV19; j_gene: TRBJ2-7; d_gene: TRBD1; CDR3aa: ASSRTGWNYEQY
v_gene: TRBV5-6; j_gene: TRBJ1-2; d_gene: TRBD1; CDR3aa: ASRRTGAGEGYT
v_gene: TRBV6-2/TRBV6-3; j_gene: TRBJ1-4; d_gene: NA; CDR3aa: ASSSSWAGYELF
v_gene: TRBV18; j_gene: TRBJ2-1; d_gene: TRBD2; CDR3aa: ASSPPPAGDNEQF
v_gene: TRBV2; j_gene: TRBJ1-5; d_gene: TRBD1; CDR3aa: ASSDGTGSNQPQH
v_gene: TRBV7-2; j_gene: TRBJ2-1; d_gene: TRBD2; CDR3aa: ASSSPSGSSYNEQF
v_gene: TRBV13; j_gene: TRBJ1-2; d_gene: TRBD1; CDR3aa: ASSLNSGTGGVDGYT
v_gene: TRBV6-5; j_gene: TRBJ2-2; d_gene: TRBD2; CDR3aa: ASSYEGGGTGELF
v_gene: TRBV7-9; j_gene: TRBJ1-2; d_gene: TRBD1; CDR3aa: ASSPRTGMNYGYT
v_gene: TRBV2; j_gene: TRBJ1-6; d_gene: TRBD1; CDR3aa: ASSFRDRAFRSYNSPLH
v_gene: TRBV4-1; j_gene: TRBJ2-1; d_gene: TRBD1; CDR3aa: ASSPWMGQVTSYNEQF
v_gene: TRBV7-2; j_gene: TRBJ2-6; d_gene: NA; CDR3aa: ASSIAAGAAGANVLT
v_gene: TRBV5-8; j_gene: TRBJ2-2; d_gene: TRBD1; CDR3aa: ASSPRTGWTGELF
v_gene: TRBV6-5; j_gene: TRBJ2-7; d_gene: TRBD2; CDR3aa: ASSYSFRLAGGEQY
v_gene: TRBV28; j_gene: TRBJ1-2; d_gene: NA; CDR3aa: ASSLTGRYGYT
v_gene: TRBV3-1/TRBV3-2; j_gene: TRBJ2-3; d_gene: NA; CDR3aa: ASSHAGQLGDTQY
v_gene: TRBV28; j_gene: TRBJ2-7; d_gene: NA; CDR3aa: ASSLPGGKHEQY
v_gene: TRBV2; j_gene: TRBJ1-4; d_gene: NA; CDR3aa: ASKPGHPVEKLF
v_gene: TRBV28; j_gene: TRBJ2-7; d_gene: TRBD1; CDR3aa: ASSLLSPGDRGSSEQY
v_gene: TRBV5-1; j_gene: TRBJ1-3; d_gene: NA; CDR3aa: ASSSLGQGNTIY
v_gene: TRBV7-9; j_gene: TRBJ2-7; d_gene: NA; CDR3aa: ASRVTGTDAREQY
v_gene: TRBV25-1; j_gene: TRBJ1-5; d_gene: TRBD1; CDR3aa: ASSDGTAAQPQH
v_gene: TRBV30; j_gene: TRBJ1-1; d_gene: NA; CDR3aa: AITGGWKTEAF
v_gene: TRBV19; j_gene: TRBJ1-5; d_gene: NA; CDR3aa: ASSINRGINQPQH
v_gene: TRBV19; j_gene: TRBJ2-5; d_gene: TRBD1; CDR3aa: ASARQGVFETQY
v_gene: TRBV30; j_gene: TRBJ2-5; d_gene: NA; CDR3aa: AWSVLGETQY
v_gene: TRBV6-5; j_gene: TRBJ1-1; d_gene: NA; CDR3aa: ASSYTGRAEAF
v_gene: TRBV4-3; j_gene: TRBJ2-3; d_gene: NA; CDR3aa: ASSQDMRATPRGTDTQY
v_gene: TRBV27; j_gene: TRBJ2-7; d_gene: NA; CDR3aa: ASMWLPNSYEQY
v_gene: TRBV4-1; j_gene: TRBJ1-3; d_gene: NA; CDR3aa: ASSRNDQGIAGNTIY
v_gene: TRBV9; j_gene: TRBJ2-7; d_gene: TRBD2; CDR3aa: ASSAQLAGGTYEQY
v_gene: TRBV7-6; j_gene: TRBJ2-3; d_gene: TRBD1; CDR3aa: ASSLGTGDTDTQY
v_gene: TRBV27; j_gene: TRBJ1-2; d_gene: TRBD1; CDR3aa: ATLPHTDRGRGYT
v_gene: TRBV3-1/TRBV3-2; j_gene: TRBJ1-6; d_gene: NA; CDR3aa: ASSDSALNNSPLH
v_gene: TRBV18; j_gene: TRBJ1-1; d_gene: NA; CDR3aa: ASSPNGDAEAF
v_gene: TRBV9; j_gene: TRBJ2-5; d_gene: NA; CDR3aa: ASSVEGQRRETQY
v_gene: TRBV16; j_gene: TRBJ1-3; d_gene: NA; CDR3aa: ASSQRSSDLSGNTIY
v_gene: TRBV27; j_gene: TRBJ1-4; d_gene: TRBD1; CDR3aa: ASRTTGVNEKLF
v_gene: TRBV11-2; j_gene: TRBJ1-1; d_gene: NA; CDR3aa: ASRAGSWAEAF
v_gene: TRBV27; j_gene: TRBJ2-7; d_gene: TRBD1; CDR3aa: ASSLLGTGGSSYEQY
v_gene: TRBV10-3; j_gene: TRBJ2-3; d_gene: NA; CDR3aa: AISGLAGTDTQY
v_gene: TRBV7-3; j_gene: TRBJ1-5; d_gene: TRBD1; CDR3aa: ASSSKGASNQPQH
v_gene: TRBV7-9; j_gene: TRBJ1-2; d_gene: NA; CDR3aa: ASSFGASNYGYT
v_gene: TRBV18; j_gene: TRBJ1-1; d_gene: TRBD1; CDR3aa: ASSSGTVKIEAF
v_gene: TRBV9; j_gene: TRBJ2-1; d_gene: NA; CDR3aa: ASSAYTGPYNEQF
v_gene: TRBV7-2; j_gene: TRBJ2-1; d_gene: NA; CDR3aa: ASSLAGRAFTNEQF
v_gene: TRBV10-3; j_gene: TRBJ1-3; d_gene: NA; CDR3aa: AIRSVPQGGNTIY
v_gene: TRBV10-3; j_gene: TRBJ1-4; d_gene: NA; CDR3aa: AISSSMGLSPGGVGEKLF
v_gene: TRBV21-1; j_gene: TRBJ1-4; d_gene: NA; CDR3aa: ASSKEGTAKSMKLF
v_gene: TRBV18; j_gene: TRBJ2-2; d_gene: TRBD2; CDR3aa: ASSPETSGQGELF
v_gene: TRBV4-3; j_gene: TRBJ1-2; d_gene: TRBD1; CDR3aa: ASSRSGTGDLGYT
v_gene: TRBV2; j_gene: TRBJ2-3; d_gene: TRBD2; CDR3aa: ASTGLAGTDTQY
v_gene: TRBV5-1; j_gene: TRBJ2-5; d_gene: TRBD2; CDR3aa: ASSQGTTLQETQY
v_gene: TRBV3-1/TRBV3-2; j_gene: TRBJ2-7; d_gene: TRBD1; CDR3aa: ASSRQGSSYEQY